This TCR beta chain was identified in a study of cytomegalovirus exposure and HLA in healthy donors. The wider study: Researchers previously reported finding some 110 million unique TCR beta sequences from 170 million or so T cells.

Both 60 Vbeta primers and 13 Jbeta primers went into the PCR. TCRdb keeps only in-frame clones here, not all; method: immunoSEQ multiplex PCR. Of 90,000 to 120,000 clones in the sample, around 76% were seen once. General study points: Most TCRs appeared rarely, but some public TCRs recurred in many donors.

The sample holds one count of this clone. Its antigen remains unknown. Germline CDR1 SGHVS, CDR2 FNYEAQ. The V gene lost 6 bases and the J gene lost 5 bases, with 16 bases spanning the gap. CDR3 size: 14 residues. Sequenced input: PBMCs. V usage is TRBV7-6 and J usage is TRBJ1-1, with D possibly being TRBD1 (5 bases). The sequence came from a man younger than 30 in good health and CMV-seronegative. In DNA form, the CDR3 reads TGTGCCAGCAGTCCCGGGACTTCACGGACTGAAGCTTTCTTT. Its protein product is CASSPGTSRTEAFF.